Below, one T cell receptor (beta chain) is given with its context. Germline CDR1 reads SGHTA; CDR2 reads FQGNSA. The CDR3 is made up of 13 amino acids. The ends lost 10 bases at V and 5 bases at J; junction bases unmatched: 7. This specimen belongs to a study of blood T cell repertoires in COVID-19. Study overall: PBMCs, B-cell-depleted T cells, or T cells were the source of the cDNA or gDNA that made up the material.

Assay used: immunoSEQ multiplex PCR; TCRdb lists only in-frame clones, some missing. The table records over 200,000 clones, 83% of them present only once. V gene TRBV7-2 combines with J gene TRBJ2-5, with 10 bases identical to TRBD2. Specimen: peripheral blood. The TCR sequence derives from a woman between 40 and 50 years old with active or convalescent COVID-19. The CDR3 DNA sequence: TGTGCCACCTTCAGACTAGCGGGTGAGACCCAGTACTTC. Amino acids: CATFRLAGETQYF.